The next 14 T cell receptor beta chains were all read from a single sample in a study of blood T cell repertoires in COVID-19. The assay was immunoSEQ multiplex PCR, and TCRdb's table has in-frame clones only and misses some. The sample shows fewer than 45,000 clones, around four fifths of them seen only once. Sequencing was carried out using peripheral blood. The receptors come from a human donor in a cohort sampled during active COVID-19.

The chain employs TRBV21-1 and TRBJ2-5; no check of the table's D call, TRBD2, against the DNA was made. TRBV21-1 is labeled a pseudogene. CDR3 size: 17 residues. In DNA, the CDR3 is TGTGCCAGCAGCAAAGTATTGCCCACTGAACCGGTTGGGACCCAGTACTTC. This translates into CASSKVLPTEPVGTQYF.

There are a few counts of this clone. In nucleotides, the CDR3 is TGTGCCAGCAGTGAGTTAACAGGCACAGATACGCAGTATTTT. Residues: CASSELTGTDTQYF. The chain carries TRBV2 and TRBJ2-3; no firm D call. The CDR3 extends over 14 amino acids. Germline V gene data show CDR1 as SNHLY and CDR2 as FYNNEI. The germline V and J ends were trimmed by 3 bases and 1 base, with 8 bases remaining between them.

V gene TRBV7-2 combines with J gene TRBJ2-3; 8 bases align to TRBD1. CDR3 length: 17 residues. Germline V gives CDR1 SGHTA, CDR2 FQGNSA. Losses at the gene ends were 3 bases for V and 2 bases for J; bases not matched to a gene: 10. The CDR3 sequence: CASSFGGQVPNTDTQYF. CDR3 DNA sequence: TGTGCCAGCAGCTTTGGGGGACAGGTCCCCAACACAGATACGCAGTATTTT. The complete variable domain, with remaining parts taken from reference TRBV7-2 and TRBJ2-3, reads GAGVSQSPSNKVTEKGKDVELRCDPISGHTALYWYRQSLGQGLEFLIYFQGNSAPDKSGLPSDRFSAERTGGSVSTLTIQRTQQEDSAVYLCASSFGGQVPNTDTQYFGPGTRLTVL.

The rearrangement uses TRBV9 and TRBJ2-1; TRBD2 aligns across 13 bases. Germline V gene lookup returns CDR1 SGDLS and CDR2 YYNGEE. CDR3 length equals 15 residues. J was trimmed by 9 bases and V by 4 bases; bases with no gene match: 7. For the CDR3, the DNA is TGTGCCAGCAGCCCCAGGACTAGCGGGGGCCCTGAGCAGTTCTTC. This gives the protein CASSPRTSGGPEQFF. The full variable domain, with the rest looked up from reference TRBV9 and TRBJ2-1, is DSGVTQTPKHLITATGQRVTLRCSPRSGDLSVYWYQQSLDQGLQFLIQYYNGEERAKGNILERFSAQQFPDLHSELNLSSLELGDSALYFCASSPRTSGGPEQFFGPGTRLTVL.

In this sample, this clone turned up a few times. The chain recombines TRBV5-1 with TRBJ2-1, with a weak D call TRBD1 (6 bases). The CDR3 consists of 13 residues. Trimming took off 4 bases at V and 7 bases at J, with 12 bases between the two ends. CDR1 and CDR2 from the germline V gene are SGHRS and YFSETQ. The CDR3 spells CASSRTTGNEQFF. The DNA of the CDR3 is TGCGCCAGCAGCCGGACCACAGGGAATGAGCAGTTCTTC.

This sequence joins TRBV4-1 and TRBJ1-4, with 8 bases that match TRBD1. The germline V gene has CDR1 MGHRA and CDR2 YSYEKL. The CDR3 extends over 17 amino acids. Germline trimming cut 2 bases from V and 5 bases from J; bases unmatched to any gene: 10. Written as DNA, the CDR3 is TGCGCCAGCAGCCAACCGGCAGGGGGCGGGGGAAATGAAAAACTGTTTTTT. Amino acids: CASSQPAGGGGNEKLFF.

The V call is TRBV3-1 (or the pseudogene TRBV3-2), the J call TRBJ1-6; 10 nucleotides match TRBD1. CDR3 length: 15 residues. Losses at the gene ends were 4 bases for V and 7 bases for J; bases not matched to a gene: 4. In germline, CDR1 is LGHDT, CDR2 YNNKEL (reference sequence). In DNA form, the CDR3 reads TGTGCCAGCAGCCCAGACAGGGGGCCCAATTCACCCCTCCACTTT. It is translated as CASSPDRGPNSPLHF.

For this clone: The sample carries other DNA sequences with the same CDR3. The CDR3 sequence is CASSPSTDTQYF. The CDR3 nucleotides are TGTGCCAGTAGCCCATCAACAGATACGCAGTATTTT. The chain employs TRBV9 and TRBJ2-3; D is ambiguous. The CDR3 is 12 residues long. Trimming took off 8 bases at V and 3 bases at J, with 10 bases between the two ends. The germline V gene encodes CDR1 SGDLS and CDR2 YYNGEE.

The sample holds one count of this clone. This chain links TRBV3-1 (or the pseudogene TRBV3-2) with TRBJ2-3; a weak D match, TRBD2 (7 bases). The V end lost 3 bases, the J end lost 2 bases, and 12 bases lay between the germline ends. Per the germline V gene, CDR1 is LGHDT and CDR2 is YNNKEL (reference sequence). The CDR3 extends over 15 amino acids. The CDR3 protein is CASSQPGGATDTQYF. As DNA, the CDR3 is TGTGCCAGCAGCCAGCCGGGGGGCGCCACAGATACGCAGTATTTT.

The J gene is TRBJ2-3, the V gene TRBV3-1 (or the pseudogene TRBV3-2); unclear D gene. In germline, CDR1 is LGHDT, CDR2 YNNKEL (reference sequence). The V gene lost 2 bases and the J gene lost 5 bases, with 5 bases spanning the gap. This CDR3 comprises 12 residues. CDR3 protein: CASSQTRDTQYF. The CDR3 bases are TGTGCCAGCAGCCAAACAAGAGATACGCAGTATTTT.

The chain carries TRBV7-9 and TRBJ1-2; possibly TRBD1 for D (6 bases). The germline V gene has CDR1 SEHNR and CDR2 FQNEAQ (reference sequence). V shed 0 bases and J shed 1 base, with 15 bases lying between them. This CDR3 is built from 17 residues. The CDR3 bases are TGTGCCAGCAGCTTAGCCCCTGGACAGATTCATAACTATGGCTACACCTTC. It yields the protein CASSLAPGQIHNYGYTF.

V and J are TRBV28 and TRBJ1-2, with D perhaps matching TRBD1 (5 bases). The CDR3 sequence is 14 residues long. The V and J ends lost 6 bases and 2 bases respectively, with 13 bases between them. CDR1 and CDR2 from the germline V gene are MDHEN and SYDVKM. The DNA of the CDR3 is TGTGCCAGCAGGGTGGGGGGAGGAAACTATGGCTACACCTTC. Translation: CASRVGGGNYGYTF.

The chain uses TRBV5-6 and TRBJ2-7; D might be TRBD2 (6 bases). Germline V CDR1 and CDR2: SGHDT, YYEEEE. CDR3 length: 13 amino acids. V was shortened by 2 bases and J by 12 bases, with 18 bases between the two germline ends. The CDR3 loop is CASSFRPDGGRYF. As DNA, the CDR3 is TGTGCCAGCAGCTTTCGGCCCGACGGGGGAAGGTACTTC.

This chain connects TRBV18 to TRBJ1-5; D is unresolved. The CDR3 spans 14 residues. CDR1 and CDR2 (germline): KGHSH, LQKENI. V was trimmed by 2 bases and J by 2 bases, leaving 7 bases between them. CDR3 DNA: TGTGCCAGCTCACCATCGGTGGGCAATCAGCCCCAGCATTTT. It is translated as CASSPSVGNQPQHF. The complete variable domain, with remaining parts taken from reference TRBV18 and TRBJ1-5, reads NAGVMQNPRHLVRRRGQEARLRCSPMKGHSHVYWYRQLPEEGLKFMVYLQKENIIDESGMPKERFSAEFPKEGPSILRIQQVVRGDSAAYFCASSPSVGNQPQHFGDGTRLSIL.